The T cell receptor beta chain under discussion was sequenced for a study of graft-versus-host responses after intestinal transplantation. Study-wide background: Isolated intestinal, liver-intestinal, or multivisceral transplants had been given to the recipients.

Profiled with immunoSEQ multiplex PCR; TCRdb holds only in-frame clones, not every one. The repertoire holds about 9,600 clones, about 77% seen once, with around 20% in the top ten. From germline, CDR1 is SGHRS and CDR2 YFSETQ. Trimming removed 0 bases from V and 5 bases from J, with 4 bases in between. The CDR3 runs to 12 residues. From the graft tissue, intraepithelial and lamina propria lymphocytes were released through processing. This TCR was recovered from a human patient who received an intestinal transplant, so some T cells may come from the graft donor. J is TRBJ2-3 and V is TRBV5-1; D unresolved. Sequences were derived from ileum tissue, sampled about 440 days after intestinal transplantation. CDR3 DNA: TGCGCCAGCAGCTTGGGGCTAGATACGCAGTATTTT. This sequence encodes CASSLGLDTQYF.